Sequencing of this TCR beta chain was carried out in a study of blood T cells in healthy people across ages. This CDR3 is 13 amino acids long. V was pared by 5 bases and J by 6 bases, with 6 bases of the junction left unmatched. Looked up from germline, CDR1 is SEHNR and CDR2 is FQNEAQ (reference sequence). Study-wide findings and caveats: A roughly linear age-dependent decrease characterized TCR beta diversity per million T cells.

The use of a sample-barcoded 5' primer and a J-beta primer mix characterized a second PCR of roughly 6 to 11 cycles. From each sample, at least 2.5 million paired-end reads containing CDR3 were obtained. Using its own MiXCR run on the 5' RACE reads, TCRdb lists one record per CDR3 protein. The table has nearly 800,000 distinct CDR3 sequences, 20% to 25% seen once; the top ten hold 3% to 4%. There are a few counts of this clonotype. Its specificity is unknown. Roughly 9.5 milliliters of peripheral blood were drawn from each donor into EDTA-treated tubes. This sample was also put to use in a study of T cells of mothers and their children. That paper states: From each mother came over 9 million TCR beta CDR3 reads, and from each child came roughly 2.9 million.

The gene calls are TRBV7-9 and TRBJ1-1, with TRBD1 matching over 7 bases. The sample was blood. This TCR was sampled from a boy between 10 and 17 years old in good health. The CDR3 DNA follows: TGTGCCAGCAGCCTGAGACAGGGCTCTGAAGCTTTCTTT. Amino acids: CASSLRQGSEAFF.